This TCR beta chain was observed in a study of T cell clonotyping in hematopoietic cell transplantation. Study-level background: Cytoreduction preceded collection of pretransplant recipient samples.

General study findings and limits: Few recipient clonotypes overlapped donors; over 97% were de novo at given depth. No sorting was done, leaving CD4 and CD8 contributions mixed.

TCRdb's copy holds only in-frame clones and misses some; the assay was immunoSEQ multiplex PCR. The data show approximately 41,000 clones, approximately 81% seen once. Time point meaning: recipient sample about 28 days before transplant, after cytoreduction. The germline CDR1 and CDR2 sequences are SGHVS and FQNEAQ. This CDR3 region has 15 residues. The J segment lost 6 bases and the V segment lost 0 bases, leaving 6 bases of the junction unmatched. This clone was seen a handful of times. Its antigen is unknown. The sequence derives from a man in his sixties with acute myeloid leukemia. Some clones in this sample may be carry-over from other donors' samples. The sample was peripheral blood mononuclear cells, taken before stem cell transplant. The genes are TRBV7-8 and TRBJ2-7; TRBD1 aligns across 9 bases. The CDR3 nucleotides are TGTGCCAGCAGCTTAGCGTTTGGGACAGGGAGCGAGCAGTACTTC. Translating gives CASSLAFGTGSEQYF.